The 32 T cell receptor beta chains in this list originate from one sample, sequenced in a study of long-term antiretroviral therapy in people with HIV. At survey level, the immunoSEQ assay was run in its v3.0 version. The method was immunoSEQ multiplex PCR; TCRdb's version includes in-frame clones alone and lacks a portion of them. Among 20,000 to 25,000 clones listed, 81% were seen once. Material: unsorted PBMCs, obtained 1.5 years after starting antiretroviral therapy. The receptors were sampled from a man aged 25-45 years with HIV.

This clone was seen once. V gene TRBV4-2 combines with J gene TRBJ2-3, with TRBD2 matching 8 bases. The CDR3 extends over 14 amino acids. The ends lost 4 bases at V and 7 bases at J; junction bases unmatched: 7. Germline CDR1 and CDR2: LGHNA and YNFKEQ. The CDR3 DNA sequence: TGTGCCAGCAGCCCCGGGGGGGCCTCCAATACGCAGTATTTT. Encoded protein: CASSPGGASNTQYF.

The chain couples TRBV28 to TRBJ2-2; D unresolved. Germline CDR1 and CDR2: MDHEN and SYDVKM. Trimming took 5 bases from V and 8 from J, leaving 12 bases between them. The CDR3 contains 13 residues. The CDR3 sequence is CASSLLAEGELFF. The CDR3 nucleotides read TGTGCCAGCAGTCTGTTGGCAGAAGGGGAGCTGTTTTTT.

The chain uses TRBV2 and TRBJ1-2; weak D call: TRBD1 (5 bases). V gave up 10 bases and J gave up 1 base, with 10 bases separating them. Germline V gives CDR1 SNHLY, CDR2 FYNNEI. The CDR3 length is 12 residues. CDR3 in amino acids: CATEGFNYGYTF. CDR3 nucleotides: TGTGCCACCGAGGGGTTTAACTATGGCTACACCTTC.

V gene TRBV28 combines with J gene TRBJ1-1; no reliable D call. The germline gives CDR1 MDHEN, CDR2 SYDVKM. This CDR3 contains 13 residues. The germline V and J ends were trimmed by 4 bases and 0 bases, with 6 bases remaining between them. The CDR3 DNA sequence: TGTGCCAGCAGTTCGAGCTTGAACACTGAAGCTTTCTTT. Translation gives CASSSSLNTEAFF.

This clone turned up a few times. The V gene is TRBV19, the J gene TRBJ2-7; no clear D gene. With 5 bases removed from V and 0 bases from J, the gap between germline ends came to 5 bases. Germline CDR1 and CDR2: LNHDA and SQIVND (reference sequence). The CDR3 length is 12 residues. The DNA of the CDR3 is TGTGCCAGTAGTCCTAGCTCCTACGAGCAGTACTTC. This codes for CASSPSSYEQYF.

V is TRBV5-1 and J is TRBJ1-4, with unresolved D. The CDR3 consists of 14 residues. Per germline, CDR1 SGHRS and CDR2 YFSETQ. Deletions cut 0 bases from V and 3 bases from J, with 6 bases between. The CDR3 nucleotides are TGCGCCAGCAGCTTGGAAAGGGCTAATGAAAAACTGTTTTTT. Its translation is CASSLERANEKLFF.

The CDR3 bases are TGCGCCAGCAGCCAAGATCGGTTCACTAGCGGGGGTGGAGAGACCCAGTACTTC. Protein: CASSQDRFTSGGGETQYF. This chain links TRBV4-3 with TRBJ2-5; 11 nucleotides align to TRBD2. Trimming removed 0 bases from V and 4 bases from J; junction bases left unmatched: 10. This CDR3 is 18 amino acids long. Germline assignment: CDR1 LGHNA and CDR2 YSLEER.

This chain joins TRBV19 and TRBJ2-5; a weak D match, TRBD1 (6 bases). From germline, CDR1 is LNHDA and CDR2 SQIVND (reference sequence). V shed 3 bases and J shed 7 bases, with 18 bases lying between them. This CDR3 comprises 15 residues. The CDR3 region has the DNA TGTGCCAGTAGTATTGGGCAGGGGATGATGGTGACCCAGTACTTC. It codes for CASSIGQGMMVTQYF.

V gene TRBV30 combines with J gene TRBJ1-2, with unresolved D. The ends were cut back, 3 bases at V and 7 bases at J, with 6 bases in the middle. The CDR3 covers 10 residues. From germline, CDR1 is GTSNPN and CDR2 SVGIG (reference sequence). CDR3 protein: CAWRGLGYTF. CDR3 sequence (DNA): TGTGCCTGGAGGGGCCTTGGCTACACCTTC.

The rearrangement uses TRBV6-4 and TRBJ2-5; tentatively, D is TRBD1 (5 bases). V dropped 3 bases and J dropped 6 bases, with 14 bases sitting between them. There are 14 residues in the CDR3. Germline V gene lookup returns CDR1 MRHNA and CDR2 SNTAGT. The CDR3 loop reads CASSETQDKKTQYF. CDR3 in DNA: TGTGCCAGCAGTGAAACCCAGGACAAGAAGACCCAGTACTTC.

The chain couples TRBV28 to TRBJ1-5; TRBD1 aligns across 11 bases. CDR3 length equals 21 residues. Per germline, CDR1 MDHEN and CDR2 SYDVKM. The V segment lost 6 bases and the J segment 1 base; nucleotides outside the gene matches: 20. CDR3 in amino acids: CASSPTLGSGTGGLSNQPQHF. The CDR3 nucleotides read TGTGCCAGCAGCCCTACCTTAGGATCCGGGACAGGGGGTTTGAGCAATCAGCCCCAGCATTTT. The variable domain in full, completed from reference TRBV28 and TRBJ1-5, reads DVKVTQSSRYLVKRTGEKVFLECVQDMDHENMFWYRQDPGLGLRLIYFSYDVKMKEKGDIPEGYSVSREKKERFSLILESASTNQTSMYLCASSPTLGSGTGGLSNQPQHFGDGTRLSIL.

CDR3 DNA: TGTGCCAGCAGTTACCCGAATTTAAACATCTACGAGCAGTACTTC. Its protein product is CASSYPNLNIYEQYF. The chain carries TRBV6-6 and TRBJ2-7, with no clear D. The CDR3 contains 15 residues. From germline, CDR1 is MNHNY and CDR2 SVGAGI (reference sequence). V lost 2 bases to trimming and J lost 3 bases, with 14 bases between them.

The J gene is TRBJ1-5, the V gene TRBV4-1; 7 nucleotides match TRBD1. Germline-derived CDR1 and CDR2 are MGHRA and YSYEKL. V lost 5 bases and J lost 4; bases outside the gene matches: 5. The CDR3 extends over 14 amino acids. The CDR3 DNA reads as TGCGCCAGCAGCTTTGACAGGGCTAATCAGCCCCAGCATTTT. Encoded protein: CASSFDRANQPQHF.

Only one count was recorded for this clone. The genes are TRBV19 and TRBJ2-7, with no clear D. V shed 7 bases and J shed 4 bases, with 5 bases lying between them. This CDR3 contains 10 residues. Germline V gene data show CDR1 as LNHDA and CDR2 as SQIVND (reference sequence). CDR3 region: CASTSYEQYF. The CDR3 region has the DNA TGTGCCAGTACTTCATACGAGCAGTACTTC.

This chain uses TRBV5-1 with TRBJ2-5; TRBD2 might be the D (5 bases). The V end lost 4 bases, the J end lost 4 bases, and 20 bases lay between the germline ends. CDR1 and CDR2 from the germline V gene are SGHRS and YFSETQ. The length of the CDR3 is 16 residues. CDR3 loop: CASSLRSGNLGETQYF. DNA of the CDR3: TGCGCCAGCAGCCTAAGGAGCGGTAATTTGGGAGAGACCCAGTACTTC.

The V and J genes are TRBV29-1 and TRBJ1-2, with D perhaps TRBD1 (6 bases). The CDR3 sequence is 12 residues long. V was clipped by 2 bases and J by 6 bases, with 10 bases between them. Per the germline V gene, CDR1 is SQVTM and CDR2 is ANQGSEA. CDR3 amino acids: CSVESPGDGYTF. CDR3 nucleotide sequence: TGCAGCGTTGAAAGTCCAGGGGATGGCTACACCTTC.

This chain joins TRBV2 and TRBJ1-5; TRBD1 matches 9 bases. The CDR3 is 18 amino acids. Losses at the gene ends were 10 bases for V and 6 bases for J; bases not matched to a gene: 22. The germline V gene encodes CDR1 SNHLY and CDR2 FYNNEI. The CDR3 region is CATSPGQGLLEIGQPQHF. For the CDR3, the DNA is TGTGCCACAAGTCCGGGACAGGGACTTCTTGAGATTGGTCAGCCCCAGCATTTT.

This clone has just one count. The V and J genes are TRBV14 and TRBJ1-2; D is uncertain. The CDR3 has 13 residues. The germline V gene has CDR1 SGHDN and CDR2 FVKESK. The V end was cut by 4 bases, the J end by 3 bases, with 9 bases between. The CDR3 is CASSPSRYYGYTF. The CDR3 bases are TGTGCCAGCAGCCCTTCTCGGTACTATGGCTACACCTTC.

In DNA, the CDR3 is TGTGCCATCAGTGCTAGTGGGGGGCAAGAGACCCAGTACTTC. This translates into CAISASGGQETQYF. V gene TRBV10-3 combines with J gene TRBJ2-5; a weak D match, TRBD2 (6 bases). CDR1 and CDR2 (germline): ENHRY, SYGVKD. V was trimmed by 4 bases and J by 2 bases, leaving 11 bases between them. The CDR3 has 14 residues.

The J gene is TRBJ2-7, the V gene TRBV7-6; maybe TRBD2 (6 bases). The CDR3 runs 15 residues. Germline V gene sequence: CDR1 SGHVS, CDR2 FNYEAQ. V was shortened by 5 bases and J by 2 bases, with 16 bases between the two germline ends. In DNA, the CDR3 is TGTGCCAGCAGCCCCGGTCTAGCGAGTACCTACGAGCAGTACTTC. Translation: CASSPGLASTYEQYF.

This chain links TRBV6-1 with TRBJ1-2; 11 bases are a match to TRBD1. V trimming: 5 bases; J trimming: 7 bases; junction bases outside the gene matches: 6. The V gene's germline CDR1 is MNHNS and CDR2 SASEGT. The CDR3 consists of 14 residues. In nucleotides, the CDR3 is TGTGCCAGCAGTCTGCCGGGACAGGGGGGTGGCTACACCTTC. Its protein product is CASSLPGQGGGYTF.

The genes are TRBV4-3 and TRBJ2-1; 8 bases map to TRBD2. After removal of 4 bases from V and 4 bases from J, the junction contained 9 bases not matched to a gene. Germline V gives CDR1 LGHNA, CDR2 YSLEER. The CDR3 extends over 16 amino acids. The CDR3 coding sequence is TGCGCCAGCAGCCCTACCGGGACTAGAATGTACAATGAGCAGTTCTTC. Its translation is CASSPTGTRMYNEQFF.

The J gene is TRBJ2-1, the V gene TRBV7-9; the match to TRBD1 covers 9 bases. The germline CDR1 and CDR2 sequences are SEHNR and FQNEAQ (reference sequence). J lost 5 bases, V lost 3 bases, and 5 bases had no gene match. The CDR3 loop spans 15 amino acids. CDR3 in DNA: TGTGCCAGCAGCTTTACAGGGGGCGCACACAATGAGCAGTTCTTC. Protein product: CASSFTGGAHNEQFF.

This sequence joins TRBV19 and TRBJ1-5, with 9 positions matching TRBD1. V lost 8 bases to trimming and J lost 4 bases; unmatched junction nucleotides: 6. This CDR3 is built from 14 residues. Germline V lookup: CDR1 LNHDA, CDR2 SQIVND (reference sequence). DNA of the CDR3: TGTGCCAGTCGTAGACAGGGGGTAAATCAGCCCCAGCATTTT. Translating gives CASRRQGVNQPQHF.

This rearrangement joins TRBV28 to TRBJ2-7; 7 bases line up with TRBD1. Germline-derived CDR1 and CDR2 are MDHEN and SYDVKM. V lost 6 bases, J lost 4 bases, and 9 bases stayed unmatched. The CDR3 is 14 residues long. CDR3 protein: CASRLRQGWYEQYF. The CDR3 DNA sequence: TGTGCCAGCAGACTTCGACAGGGTTGGTACGAGCAGTACTTC.

The V gene is TRBV29-1, the J gene TRBJ2-3; no clear D gene. Germline assignment: CDR1 SQVTM and CDR2 ANQGSEA. This CDR3 region has 12 residues. V was shortened by 7 bases and J by 1 base, with 9 bases between the two germline ends. CDR3: CSGGQGTDTQYF. The CDR3 DNA reads TGCAGCGGGGGTCAGGGCACAGATACGCAGTATTTT.

The chain links TRBV5-6 to TRBJ2-7, with TRBD2 matching 13 bases. Germline V CDR1 and CDR2: SGHDT, YYEEEE. The CDR3 runs 17 residues. Trimming removed 0 bases from V and 4 bases from J; junction bases left unmatched: 7. The CDR3 DNA reads TGTGCCAGCAGCTTGGAAGGACTAGCGGGGGCTAAATACGAGCAGTACTTC. Protein sequence: CASSLEGLAGAKYEQYF.

The V call is TRBV19, the J call TRBJ2-2; D not certain. V was clipped by 7 bases and J by 7 bases, with 19 bases between them. Germline V gene data show CDR1 as LNHDA and CDR2 as SQIVND (reference sequence). This CDR3 is built from 15 residues. The chain's CDR3 is CASKRTVDWVGELFF. The CDR3 nucleotides read TGTGCCAGTAAACGGACGGTCGACTGGGTCGGGGAGCTGTTTTTT.

J is TRBJ2-3 and V is TRBV19; tentatively, D is TRBD1 (6 bases). In germline, CDR1 is LNHDA, CDR2 SQIVND (reference sequence). V was clipped by 3 bases and J by 6 bases, with 13 bases between them. The CDR3 is 14 residues long. CDR3 protein: CASSMGLQGDTQYF. DNA for the CDR3: TGTGCCAGTAGTATGGGCCTACAGGGTGATACGCAGTATTTT. Using reference TRBV19 and TRBJ2-3 for the parts outside the CDR3, the full variable domain is DGGITQSPKYLFRKEGQNVTLSCEQNLNHDAMYWYRQDPGQGLRLIYYSQIVNDFQKGDIAEGYSVSREKKESFPLTVTSAQKNPTAFYLCASSMGLQGDTQYFGPGTRLTVL.

The chain carries TRBV5-4 and TRBJ1-1, with D unclear. There are 16 residues in the CDR3. CDR1 is SGHNT and CDR2 is YYREEE in the germline V gene (reference sequence). V lost 1 base and J 0 bases, leaving 13 bases between the germline ends. The chain's CDR3 is CASSLYPTLVNTEAFF. CDR3 nucleotides: TGTGCCAGCAGCTTGTACCCGACCCTTGTGAACACTGAAGCTTTCTTT. Variable domain in full (rest from reference TRBV5-4 and TRBJ1-1): ETGVTQSPTHLIKTRGQQVTLRCSSQSGHNTVSWYQQALGQGPQFIFQYYREEENGRGNFPPRFSGLQFPNYSSELNVNALELDDSALYLCASSLYPTLVNTEAFFGQGTRLTVV.

The V call is TRBV27, the J call TRBJ1-2; TRBD1 matches at 9 bases. The germline V gene encodes CDR1 MNHEY and CDR2 SMNVEV (reference sequence). The junction had 6 bases not matched to a gene; V was cut back by 8 bases and J by 2 bases. The CDR3 runs to 14 residues. The CDR3 here is CASGQGFINYGYTF. CDR3 bases: TGTGCCAGCGGACAGGGGTTTATCAACTATGGCTACACCTTC.

The V and J genes are TRBV6-4 and TRBJ2-5; D uncertain. Looked up from germline, CDR1 is MRHNA and CDR2 is SNTAGT. The CDR3 spans 9 residues. Deletions cut 7 bases from V and 6 bases from J, with 3 bases between. CDR3 amino acids: CASKKTQYF. CDR3 in DNA: TGTGCCAGCAAAAAGACCCAGTACTTC.